The 9 T cell receptor beta chains listed next were all sequenced from one sample in a study of blood T cell repertoires in COVID-19. Profiled with immunoSEQ multiplex PCR; TCRdb holds only in-frame clones, not every one. The table has over 50,000 clones, more than 85% seen once. The sequencing sample was made of peripheral blood. All receptors come from a man aged 50 to 59 with active COVID-19.

The chain carries TRBV7-9 and TRBJ2-1; 7 bases agree with TRBD1. The length of the CDR3 is 15 residues. Trimming cost V 4 bases and J 3 bases; bases outside gene matches: 6. Germline CDR1 SEHNR, CDR2 FQNEAQ (reference sequence). The CDR3 DNA follows: TGTGCCAGCAGCTCTGTGACAGGGAACTACAATGAGCAGTTCTTC. It encodes CASSSVTGNYNEQFF.

The V and J genes are TRBV28 and TRBJ1-4; D perhaps matches TRBD1 (5 bases). CDR3 length: 12 residues. CDR1 MDHEN and CDR2 SYDVKM come from the germline V gene. Trimming stripped 7 bases from V and 8 bases from J, with 11 bases between. The CDR3 coding sequence is TGTGCCAGCACCCAGGGCAGGGAAAAACTGTTTTTT. It specifies CASTQGREKLFF.

The chain couples TRBV18 to TRBJ2-7; D is perhaps TRBD1 (5 bases). Trimming pared 1 base from V and 1 base from J, leaving 20 bases between. This CDR3 comprises 18 residues. CDR1 is KGHSH and CDR2 is LQKENI in the germline V gene. This chain's CDR3 is CASSPLLNPGPGSYEQYF. The CDR3 coding sequence is TGTGCCAGCTCACCACTTCTTAATCCCGGCCCAGGGTCCTACGAGCAGTACTTC. Complete variable domain (other parts from reference TRBV18 and TRBJ2-7): NAGVMQNPRHLVRRRGQEARLRCSPMKGHSHVYWYRQLPEEGLKFMVYLQKENIIDESGMPKERFSAEFPKEGPSILRIQQVVRGDSAAYFCASSPLLNPGPGSYEQYFGPGTRLTVT.

The gene calls are TRBV12-3 or TRBV12-4 and TRBJ2-1, with TRBD2 identical over 9 bases. The CDR3 length is 13 residues. With 6 bases clipped from V and 4 bases from J, the junction kept 1 base outside the gene matches. The CDR3 region is CASRTSGYNEQFF. The DNA for the CDR3 is TGTGCCAGCAGGACTAGCGGTTACAATGAGCAGTTCTTC.

The chain combines TRBV6-4 with TRBJ1-5; a weak D match, TRBD1 (5 bases). V was trimmed by 4 bases and J by 7 bases, leaving 11 bases between them. CDR1 is MRHNA, CDR2 SNTAGT, per germline. The CDR3 is made up of 13 amino acids. CDR3 region: CASSGISGQPQHF. The CDR3 region has the DNA TGTGCCAGCAGTGGAATTTCAGGGCAGCCCCAGCATTTT.

This chain uses TRBV2 with TRBJ1-1; D is ambiguous. Trimming took off 5 bases at V and 4 bases at J, with 11 bases between the two ends. CDR3 length: 13 residues. Germline V gene sequence: CDR1 SNHLY, CDR2 FYNNEI. CDR3 DNA: TGTGCCAGCAGTACAGCGGCTACCACTGAAGCTTTCTTT. Its translation is CASSTAATTEAFF.

Only one count was recorded for this clone. The chain combines TRBV12-3 or TRBV12-4 with TRBJ2-7; 7 bases are shared with TRBD2. V lost 3 bases, J lost 2 bases, and 1 base stayed unmatched. This CDR3 comprises 13 residues. The CDR3: CASSFGTTYEQYF. The DNA for the CDR3 is TGTGCCAGCAGTTTCGGGACTACCTACGAGCAGTACTTC.

This clone has only one observation. The rearrangement joins TRBV2 to TRBJ2-3, with TRBD2 matching 16 bases. This CDR3 comprises 17 residues. J lost 0 bases, V lost 8 bases, and 5 bases had no gene match. Germline CDR1 and CDR2: SNHLY and FYNNEI. CDR3 bases: TGTGCCAGCGCGGGACTAGCGGGGGGGCCCAGCACAGATACGCAGTATTTT. Its protein product is CASAGLAGGPSTDTQYF.

This clone was seen just once. V usage is TRBV7-2 and J usage is TRBJ2-2, with D possibly matching TRBD2 (6 bases). Germline V CDR1 and CDR2: SGHTA, FQGNSA. CDR3 length: 15 residues. V gave up 1 base and J gave up 1 base, with 7 bases separating them. The CDR3 nucleotides read TGTGCCAGCAGCTTAGGGCGGGGGAACACCGGGGAGCTGTTTTTT. As protein: CASSLGRGNTGELFF.